This record covers a single T cell receptor beta chain. CDR1 and CDR2 (germline): PRHDT, FYEKMQ (reference sequence). The CDR3 has 15 amino acids. V was trimmed by 3 bases and J by 8 bases, leaving 16 bases between them. This sample stems from a study of Ad26.COV2.S vaccination and SARS-CoV-2 variants. Using immunoSEQ multiplex PCR, the repertoire was profiled, and TCRdb retains in-frame clones only, with some absent. The sample contains about half a million clones, nearly 90% of which appear only once. Treatment here: some 19 received Ad26.COV2.S at low or high dose, single or two shots; about 5 received placebo; per-sample allocation not given. Day 63 after the first vaccine or placebo injection was the time point for sampling.

The specimen comprised peripheral blood, sampled in a trial of Ad26.COV2.S vaccine versus placebo. This sequence joins TRBV13 and TRBJ1-4; D call uncertain. This clonotype was obtained from a person aged 18-60 years who received the Ad26.COV2.S COVID-19 vaccine or a placebo. The CDR3 DNA reads TGTGCCAGCAGCTTCGGGTTAATTACGTCGGAAAAACTGTTTTTT. Its protein product is CASSFGLITSEKLFF.